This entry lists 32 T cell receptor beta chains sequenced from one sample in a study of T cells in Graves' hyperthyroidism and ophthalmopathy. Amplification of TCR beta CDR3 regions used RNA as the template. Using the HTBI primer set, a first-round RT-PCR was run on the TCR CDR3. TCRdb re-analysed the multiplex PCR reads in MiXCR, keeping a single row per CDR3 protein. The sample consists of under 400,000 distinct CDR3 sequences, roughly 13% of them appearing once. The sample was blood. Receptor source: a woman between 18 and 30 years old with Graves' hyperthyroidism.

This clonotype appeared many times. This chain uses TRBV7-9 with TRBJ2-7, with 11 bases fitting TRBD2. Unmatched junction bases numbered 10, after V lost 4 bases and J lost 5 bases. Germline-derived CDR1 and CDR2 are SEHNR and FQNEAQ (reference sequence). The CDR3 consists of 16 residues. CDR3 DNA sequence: TGTGCCAGCAGCTGGGGACTAGCGGACGAGTTAGACGAGCAGTACTTC. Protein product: CASSWGLADELDEQYF.

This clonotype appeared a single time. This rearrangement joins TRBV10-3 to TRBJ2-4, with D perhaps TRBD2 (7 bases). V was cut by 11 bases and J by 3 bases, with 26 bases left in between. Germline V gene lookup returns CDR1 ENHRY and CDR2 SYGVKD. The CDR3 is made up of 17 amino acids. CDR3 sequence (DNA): TGTGCCGTATCTACAGAGGGGAGGGGGGCTCTCAAAAACATTCAGTACTTC. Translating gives CAVSTEGRGALKNIQYF.

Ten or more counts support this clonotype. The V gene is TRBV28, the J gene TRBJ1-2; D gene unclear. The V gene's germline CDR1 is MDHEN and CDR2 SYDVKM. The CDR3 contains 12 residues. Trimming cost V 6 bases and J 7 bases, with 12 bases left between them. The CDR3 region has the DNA TGTGCCAGCAGGGGGTCCTTGGGTGGCTACACCTTC. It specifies CASRGSLGGYTF.

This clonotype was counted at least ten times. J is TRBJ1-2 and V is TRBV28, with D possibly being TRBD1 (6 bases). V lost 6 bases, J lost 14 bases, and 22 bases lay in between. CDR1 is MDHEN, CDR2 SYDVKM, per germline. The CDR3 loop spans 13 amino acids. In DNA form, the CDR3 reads TGTGCCAGCAGCCTCAGGGGCCCTTCGGCTTGGACCTTC. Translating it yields CASSLRGPSAWTF.

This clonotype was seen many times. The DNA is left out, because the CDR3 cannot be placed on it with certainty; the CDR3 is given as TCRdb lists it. The CDR3 reads CASSSSDRINTEAFF. The rearrangement links TRBV5-1 to TRBJ1-1; TRBD1, the table's D call, lacks a check against the DNA. Germline V gene data show CDR1 as SGHRS and CDR2 as YFSETQ. The CDR3 extends over 15 residues, inclusive of both ends.

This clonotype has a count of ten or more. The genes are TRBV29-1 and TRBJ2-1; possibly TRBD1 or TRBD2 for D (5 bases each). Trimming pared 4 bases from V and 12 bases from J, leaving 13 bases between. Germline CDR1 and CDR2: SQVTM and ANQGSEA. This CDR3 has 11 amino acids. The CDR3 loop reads CSVGDARGQFF. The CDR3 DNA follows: TGCAGCGTTGGGGACGCTCGGGGGCAGTTCTTC.

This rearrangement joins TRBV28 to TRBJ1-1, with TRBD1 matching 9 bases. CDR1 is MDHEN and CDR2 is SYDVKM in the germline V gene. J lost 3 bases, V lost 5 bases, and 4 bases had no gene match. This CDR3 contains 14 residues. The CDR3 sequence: CASSVGQGYTEAFF. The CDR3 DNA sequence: TGTGCCAGCAGTGTAGGACAGGGGTACACTGAAGCTTTCTTT.

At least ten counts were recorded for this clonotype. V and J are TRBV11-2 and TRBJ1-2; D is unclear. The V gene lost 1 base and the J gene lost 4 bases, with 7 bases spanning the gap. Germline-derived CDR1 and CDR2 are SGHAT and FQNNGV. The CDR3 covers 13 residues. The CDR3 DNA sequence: TGTGCCAGCAGCTTAGGGGGAGCCTATGGCTACACCTTC. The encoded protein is CASSLGGAYGYTF.

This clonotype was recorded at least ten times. The CDR3 is CASSSHGQPYEQYF. The CDR3 DNA reads TGTGCCAGCAGTTCCCATGGACAGCCCTACGAGCAGTACTTC. The gene calls are TRBV28 and TRBJ2-7; D might be TRBD1 (6 bases). Germline loops: CDR1 MDHEN, CDR2 SYDVKM. The V and J ends lost 4 bases and 2 bases respectively, with 12 bases between them. CDR3 length: 14 residues.

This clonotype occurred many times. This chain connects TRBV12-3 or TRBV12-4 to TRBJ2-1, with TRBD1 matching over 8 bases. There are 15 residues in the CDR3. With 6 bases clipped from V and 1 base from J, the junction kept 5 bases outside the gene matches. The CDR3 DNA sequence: TGTGCCAGCAGCGCTGGACAGGGATCCTACAATGAGCAGTTCTTC. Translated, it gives CASSAGQGSYNEQFF.

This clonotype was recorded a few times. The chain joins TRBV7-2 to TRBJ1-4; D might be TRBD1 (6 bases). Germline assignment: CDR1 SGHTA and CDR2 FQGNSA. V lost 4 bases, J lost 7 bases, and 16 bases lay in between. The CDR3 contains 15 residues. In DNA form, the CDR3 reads TGTGCCAGCAGCTCAGGTGGGGGGGCGGGTGAAAAACTGTTTTTT. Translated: CASSSGGGAGEKLFF.

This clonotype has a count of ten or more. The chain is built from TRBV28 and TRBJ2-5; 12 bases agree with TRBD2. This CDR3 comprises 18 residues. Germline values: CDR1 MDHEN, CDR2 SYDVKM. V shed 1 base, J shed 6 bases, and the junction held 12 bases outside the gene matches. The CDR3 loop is CASSLLMTSGGLRQTQYF. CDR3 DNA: TGTGCCAGCAGTTTATTGATGACTAGCGGGGGTCTAAGACAGACCCAGTACTTC.

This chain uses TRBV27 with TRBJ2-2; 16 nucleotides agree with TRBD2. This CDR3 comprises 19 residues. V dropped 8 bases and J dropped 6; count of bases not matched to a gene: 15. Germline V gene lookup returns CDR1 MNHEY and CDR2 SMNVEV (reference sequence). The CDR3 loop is CASGRPGLAGGQRSGELFF. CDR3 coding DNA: TGTGCCAGCGGCCGCCCGGGACTAGCGGGAGGGCAACGGTCCGGGGAGCTGTTTTTT.

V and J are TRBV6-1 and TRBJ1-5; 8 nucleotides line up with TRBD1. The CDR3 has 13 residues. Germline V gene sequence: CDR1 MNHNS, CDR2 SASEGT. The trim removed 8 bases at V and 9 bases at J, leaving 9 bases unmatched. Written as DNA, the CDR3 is TGTGCCAGCGGAACAGGGGGAGATCGGCCCCAGCATTTT. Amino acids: CASGTGGDRPQHF.

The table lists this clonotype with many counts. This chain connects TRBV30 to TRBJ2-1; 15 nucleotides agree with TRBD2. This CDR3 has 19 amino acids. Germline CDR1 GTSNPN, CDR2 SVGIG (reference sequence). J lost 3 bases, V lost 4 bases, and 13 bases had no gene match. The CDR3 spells CAWKAMRTSGRANYNEQFF. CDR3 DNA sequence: TGTGCCTGGAAGGCAATGAGGACTAGCGGGAGGGCTAACTACAATGAGCAGTTCTTC. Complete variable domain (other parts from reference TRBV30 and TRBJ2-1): SQTIHQWPATLVQPVGSPLSLECTVEGTSNPNLYWYRQAAGRGLQLLFYSVGIGQISSEVPQNLSASRPQDRQFILSSKKLLLSDSGFYLCAWKAMRTSGRANYNEQFFGPGTRLTVL.

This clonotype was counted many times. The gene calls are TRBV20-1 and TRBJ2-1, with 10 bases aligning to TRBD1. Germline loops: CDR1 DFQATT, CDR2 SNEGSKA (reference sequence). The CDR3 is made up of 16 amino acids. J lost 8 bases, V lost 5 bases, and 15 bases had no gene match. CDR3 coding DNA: TGCAGTGCTCGAGGTGACAGGGGGCGTACAATCGATGAGCAGTTCTTC. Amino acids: CSARGDRGRTIDEQFF.

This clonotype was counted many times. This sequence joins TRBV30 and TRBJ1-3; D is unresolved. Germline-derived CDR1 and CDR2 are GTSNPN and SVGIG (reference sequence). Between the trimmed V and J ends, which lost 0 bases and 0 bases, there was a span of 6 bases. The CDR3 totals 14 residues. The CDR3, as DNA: TGTGCCTGGAGTGTAGGAAACTCTGGAAACACCATATATTTT. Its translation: CAWSVGNSGNTIYF.

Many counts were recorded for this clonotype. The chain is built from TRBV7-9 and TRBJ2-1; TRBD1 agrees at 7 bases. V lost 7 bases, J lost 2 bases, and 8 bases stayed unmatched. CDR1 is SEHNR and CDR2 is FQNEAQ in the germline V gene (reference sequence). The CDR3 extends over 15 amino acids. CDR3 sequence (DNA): TGTGCCAGCACTGAGGGGGCTTTACCCTACAATGAGCAGTTCTTC. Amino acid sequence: CASTEGALPYNEQFF.

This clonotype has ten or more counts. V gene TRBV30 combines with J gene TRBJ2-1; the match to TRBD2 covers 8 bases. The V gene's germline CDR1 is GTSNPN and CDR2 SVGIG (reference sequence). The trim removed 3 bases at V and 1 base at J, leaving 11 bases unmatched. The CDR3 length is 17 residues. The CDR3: CAWRGLGPGGSYNEQFF. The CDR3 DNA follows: TGTGCCTGGAGGGGACTAGGACCGGGCGGATCCTACAATGAGCAGTTCTTC.

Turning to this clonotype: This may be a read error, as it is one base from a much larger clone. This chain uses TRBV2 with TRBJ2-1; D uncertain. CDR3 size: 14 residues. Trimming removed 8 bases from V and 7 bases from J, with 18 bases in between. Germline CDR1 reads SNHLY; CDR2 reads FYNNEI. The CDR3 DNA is TGTGCCAGCGGACCTCTTCGACTGAAAAATGAGCAGTTCTTC. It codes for CASGPLRLKNEQFF.

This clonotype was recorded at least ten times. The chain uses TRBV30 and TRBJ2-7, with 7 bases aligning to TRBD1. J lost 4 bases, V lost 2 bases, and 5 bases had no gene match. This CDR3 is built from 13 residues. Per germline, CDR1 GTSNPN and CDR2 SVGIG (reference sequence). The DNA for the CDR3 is TGTGCCTGGAGTTTCAGGGGGAGTTACGAGCAGTACTTC. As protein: CAWSFRGSYEQYF. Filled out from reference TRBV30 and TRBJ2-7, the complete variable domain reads SQTIHQWPATLVQPVGSPLSLECTVEGTSNPNLYWYRQAAGRGLQLLFYSVGIGQISSEVPQNLSASRPQDRQFILSSKKLLLSDSGFYLCAWSFRGSYEQYFGPGTRLTVT.

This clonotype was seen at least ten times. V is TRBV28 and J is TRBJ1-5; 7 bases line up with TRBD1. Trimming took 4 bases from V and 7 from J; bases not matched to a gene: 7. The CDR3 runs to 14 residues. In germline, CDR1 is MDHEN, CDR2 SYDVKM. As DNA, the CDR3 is TGTGCCAGCAGTTCCGAACAGGGGTTCCAGCCCCAGCATTTT. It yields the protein CASSSEQGFQPQHF.

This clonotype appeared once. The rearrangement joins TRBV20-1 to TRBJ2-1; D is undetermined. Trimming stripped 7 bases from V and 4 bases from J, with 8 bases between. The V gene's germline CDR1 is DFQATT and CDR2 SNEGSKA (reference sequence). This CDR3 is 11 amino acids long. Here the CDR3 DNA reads TGCAGTGAGGGAAAGTACAATGAGCAGTTCTTC. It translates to CSEGKYNEQFF.

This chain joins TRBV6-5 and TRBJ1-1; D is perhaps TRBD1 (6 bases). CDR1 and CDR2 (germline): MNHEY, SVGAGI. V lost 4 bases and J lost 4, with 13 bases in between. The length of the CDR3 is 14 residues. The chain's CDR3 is CASSSLGASTEAFF. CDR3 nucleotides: TGTGCCAGCAGTTCGCTGGGGGCGAGCACTGAAGCTTTCTTT.

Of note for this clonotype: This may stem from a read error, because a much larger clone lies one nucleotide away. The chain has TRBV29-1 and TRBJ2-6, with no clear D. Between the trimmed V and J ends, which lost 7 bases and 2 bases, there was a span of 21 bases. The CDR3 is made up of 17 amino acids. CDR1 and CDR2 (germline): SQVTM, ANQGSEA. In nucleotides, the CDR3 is TGCAGCGCCGTATTCCTCGTCCTAGACACTGGGGCCAACGTCCTGACTTTC. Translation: CSAVFLVLDTGANVLTF. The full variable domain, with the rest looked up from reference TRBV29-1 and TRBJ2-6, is SAVISQKPSRDICQRGTSLTIQCQVDSQVTMMFWYRQQPGQSLTLIATANQGSEATYESGFVIDKFPISRPNLTFSTLTVSNMSPEDSSIYLCSAVFLVLDTGANVLTFGAGSRLTVL.

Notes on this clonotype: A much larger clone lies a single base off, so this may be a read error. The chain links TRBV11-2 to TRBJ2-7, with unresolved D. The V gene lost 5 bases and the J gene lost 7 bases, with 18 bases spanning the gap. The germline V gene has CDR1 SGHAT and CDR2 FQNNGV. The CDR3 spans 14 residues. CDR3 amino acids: CASSHRPVVHEQYF. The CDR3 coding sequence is TGTGCCAGCAGCCACAGACCGGTAGTCCATGAGCAGTACTTC.

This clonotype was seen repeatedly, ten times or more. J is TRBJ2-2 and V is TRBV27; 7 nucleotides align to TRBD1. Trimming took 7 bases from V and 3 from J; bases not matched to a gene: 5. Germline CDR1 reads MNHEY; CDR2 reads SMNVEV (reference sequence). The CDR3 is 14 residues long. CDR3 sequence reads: CASTTGQYTGELFF. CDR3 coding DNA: TGTGCCAGCACCACGGGACAGTACACCGGGGAGCTGTTTTTT.

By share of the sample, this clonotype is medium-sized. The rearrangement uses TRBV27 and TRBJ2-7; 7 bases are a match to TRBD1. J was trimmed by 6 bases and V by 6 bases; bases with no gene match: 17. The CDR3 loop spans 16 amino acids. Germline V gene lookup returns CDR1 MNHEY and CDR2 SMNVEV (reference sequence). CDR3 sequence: CASSKTLGTGALEQYF. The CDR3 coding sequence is TGTGCCAGCAGCAAGACACTAGGAACAGGGGCCCTCGAGCAGTACTTC.

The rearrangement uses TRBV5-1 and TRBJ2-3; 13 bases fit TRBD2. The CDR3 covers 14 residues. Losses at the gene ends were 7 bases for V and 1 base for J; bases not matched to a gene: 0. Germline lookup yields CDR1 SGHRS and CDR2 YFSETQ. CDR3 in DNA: TGCGCCAGCGGGACTAGCGGGGGCACAGATACGCAGTATTTT. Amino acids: CASGTSGGTDTQYF.

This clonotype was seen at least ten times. The CDR3 DNA reads as TGTGCCAGCAGTTTATCGTCGGGGAAGCAGTTCTTC. Its protein is CASSLSSGKQFF. The J gene is TRBJ2-1, the V gene TRBV27; maybe TRBD2 (5 bases). Germline CDR1 is MNHEY and CDR2 is SMNVEV (reference sequence). Trimming removed 0 bases at V and 11 bases at J, with 8 bases between. The CDR3 spans 12 residues.

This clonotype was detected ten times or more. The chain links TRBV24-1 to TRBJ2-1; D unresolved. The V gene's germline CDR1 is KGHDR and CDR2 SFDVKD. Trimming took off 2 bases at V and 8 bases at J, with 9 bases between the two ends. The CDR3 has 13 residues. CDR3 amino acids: CATSDSQIDEQFF. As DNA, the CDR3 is TGTGCCACCAGTGATTCCCAGATTGATGAGCAGTTCTTC.

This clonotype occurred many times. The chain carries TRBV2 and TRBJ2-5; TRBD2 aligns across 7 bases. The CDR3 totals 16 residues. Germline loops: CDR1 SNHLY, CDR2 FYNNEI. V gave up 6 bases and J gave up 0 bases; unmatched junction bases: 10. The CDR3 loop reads CASSPFGGTYQETQYF. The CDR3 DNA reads TGTGCCAGCAGCCCCTTCGGGGGGACCTACCAAGAGACCCAGTACTTC.